This TCR beta chain was profiled in a study of PD-1 blockade in classical Hodgkin lymphoma. Exposure to brentuximab vedotin varied, and each patient had relapsed following autologous stem cell transplantation. Patients showed best responses of complete response, partial response or progressive disease. The method was immunoSEQ multiplex PCR; TCRdb's version includes in-frame clones alone and lacks a portion of them. The table shows about 26,000 clones, with over 60% occurring only once. Trimming removed 7 bases at V and 2 bases at J, with 13 bases between. This CDR3 is 14 amino acids long. Germline V gives CDR1 SGDLS, CDR2 YYNGEE.

The sequencing here drew on peripheral blood mononuclear cells (PBMCs), taken before the second cycle of nivolumab. The origin of this receptor is a human donor with classical Hodgkin lymphoma. The chain has TRBV9 and TRBJ2-1; weak D call: TRBD1 (5 bases). In nucleotides, the CDR3 is TGTGCCAGCTCGCAGGGTTCGCCCTACAATGAGCAGTTCTTC. Amino acids: CASSQGSPYNEQFF.